What follows is one TCR beta chain and its context. Germline CDR1 and CDR2: LGHDT and YNNKEL (reference sequence). Trimming shortened V by 0 bases and J by 8 bases, and 4 bases separated the two germline ends. The CDR3 spans 11 residues. These data belong to a study of blood T cell repertoires in COVID-19. Study-wide background: Samples representing acute and convalescent COVID-19 were sourced from the United States, Italy and Spain.

The table came from immunoSEQ multiplex PCR; TCRdb's copy has only in-frame clones and leaves some out. The data hold over 300,000 clones, with nearly 90% observed a single time. The specimen was peripheral blood. The clonotype originates from a man aged 18 to 29 with active or convalescent COVID-19. J is TRBJ1-2 and V is TRBV3-1 (or the pseudogene TRBV3-2), with D unresolved. Here the CDR3 DNA reads TGTGCCAGCAGCCAAGAGGGCGGCTACACCTTC. Protein: CASSQEGGYTF.